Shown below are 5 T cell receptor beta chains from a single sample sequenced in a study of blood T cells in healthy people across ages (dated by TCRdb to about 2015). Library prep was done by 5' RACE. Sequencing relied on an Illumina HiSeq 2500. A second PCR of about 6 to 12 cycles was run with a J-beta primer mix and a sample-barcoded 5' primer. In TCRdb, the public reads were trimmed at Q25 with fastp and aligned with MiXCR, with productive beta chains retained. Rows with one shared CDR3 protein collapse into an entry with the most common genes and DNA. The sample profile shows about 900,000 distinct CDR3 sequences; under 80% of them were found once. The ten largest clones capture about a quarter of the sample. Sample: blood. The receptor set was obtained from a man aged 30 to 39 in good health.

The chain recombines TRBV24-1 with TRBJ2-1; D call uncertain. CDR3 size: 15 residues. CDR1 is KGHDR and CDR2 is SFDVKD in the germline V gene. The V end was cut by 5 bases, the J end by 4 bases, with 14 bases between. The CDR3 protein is CATSVGASNYNEQFF. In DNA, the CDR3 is TGTGCCACCAGTGTCGGTGCGTCGAATTACAATGAGCAGTTCTTC.

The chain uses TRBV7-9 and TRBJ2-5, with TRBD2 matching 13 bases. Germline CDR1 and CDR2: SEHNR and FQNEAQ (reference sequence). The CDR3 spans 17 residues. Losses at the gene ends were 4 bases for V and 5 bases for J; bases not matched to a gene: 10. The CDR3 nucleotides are TGTGCCAGCAGCTCCGGGACTAGCGGGGCCCTAAGGGAGACCCAGTACTTC. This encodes CASSSGTSGALRETQYF.

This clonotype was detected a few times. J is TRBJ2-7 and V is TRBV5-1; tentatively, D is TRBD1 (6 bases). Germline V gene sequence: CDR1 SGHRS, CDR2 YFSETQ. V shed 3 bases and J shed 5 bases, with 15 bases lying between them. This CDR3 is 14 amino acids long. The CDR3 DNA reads TGCGCCAGCAGCTATTTCTGGGGGCGCGACGAGCAGTACTTC. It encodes CASSYFWGRDEQYF.

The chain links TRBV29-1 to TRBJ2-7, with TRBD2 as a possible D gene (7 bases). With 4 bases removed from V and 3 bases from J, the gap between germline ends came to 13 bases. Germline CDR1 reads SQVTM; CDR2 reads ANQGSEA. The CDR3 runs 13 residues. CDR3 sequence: CSVGGGALYEQYF. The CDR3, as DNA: TGCAGCGTTGGTGGGGGGGCCCTCTACGAGCAGTACTTC.

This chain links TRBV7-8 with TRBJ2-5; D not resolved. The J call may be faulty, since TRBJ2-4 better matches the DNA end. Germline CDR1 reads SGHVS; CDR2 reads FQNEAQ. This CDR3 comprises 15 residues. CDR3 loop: CASSPSISAVGIQYF. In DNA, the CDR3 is TGTGCCAGCAGCCCGTCGATCAGCGCTGTGGGCATTCAGTACTTC.